This T cell receptor beta chain was documented in a study of OX40 agonist ivuxolimab in advanced cancers. Method: immunoSEQ multiplex PCR; TCRdb's copy keeps in-frame clones and lacks some. This repertoire shows more than 60,000 clones, around 80% found once; its top ten account for less than 5.5%. J lost 0 bases, V lost 4 bases, and 8 bases had no gene match. This CDR3 comprises 16 residues. The V gene's germline CDR1 is SGHRS and CDR2 YFSETQ. This receptor was identified in an adult with an advanced solid tumor such as melanoma, head and neck, liver or kidney cancer. J is TRBJ2-3 and V is TRBV5-1; 7 positions agree with TRBD2. This sample comprised CD4+ or CD8+ T cells sorted from blood, obtained in a trial of the OX40 agonist ivuxolimab. This CDR3 reads CASSTEAGYSTDTQYF. The CDR3 DNA reads TGCGCCAGCAGCACCGAAGCGGGGTACAGCACAGATACGCAGTATTTT.